This TCR beta chain appears in the sequencing data of a study of blood T cell repertoires in COVID-19. About the study: COVID-19 samples from acute and convalescent phases originated in the United States, Italy and Spain. PBMCs, B-cell-depleted T cells, or T cells were the source of the cDNA or gDNA that made up the material.

Germline V gene lookup returns CDR1 SGHNT and CDR2 YENEEA. Trimming removed 3 bases from V and 3 bases from J; junction bases left unmatched: 11. This CDR3 is built from 17 residues. Per the study methods: Amplification of reference gene primers provided the estimated nucleated cell counts. Clones were read by immunoSEQ multiplex PCR, and TCRdb kept only the in-frame ones, dropping some. V, J and clone size are those of that table, while D and trimming were read from the DNA. The table has roughly 100,000 clones, around 84% seen once. Sequenced: peripheral blood. This clonotype was obtained from a man in his sixties with acute or convalescent COVID-19. The chain has TRBV11-3 and TRBJ2-3; 8 positions match TRBD1. DNA for the CDR3: TGTGCCAGCAGCTTGGATCGGACAGGGCACAGGACAGATACGCAGTATTTT. Encoded protein: CASSLDRTGHRTDTQYF.